This paragraph reports one T cell receptor beta chain. What it binds is not known. Germline V gene sequence: CDR1 LGHNA, CDR2 YNFKEQ. V lost 0 bases to trimming and J lost 7 bases, with 13 bases between them. The CDR3 is made up of 15 amino acids. The entry originates in a study of graft-versus-host responses after intestinal transplantation. Study overall: Recipients uniformly received anti-thymocyte globulin induction, followed by tacrolimus and steroids for two to four years. Study-level points and caveats: The recipient marrow held GvH clones, and some of them showed up first in ileum or blood. Early HvG declines after transplant were associated with peak circulating GvH clone levels.

The table came from immunoSEQ multiplex PCR; TCRdb's copy has only in-frame clones and leaves some out. The sample holds 100,000 to 140,000 clones, roughly 86% seen once. The rearrangement links TRBV4-2 to TRBJ1-3; D unresolved. The sample was unstimulated CD4+ T cells sorted from spleen or lymph node cells, taken before transplant. The TCR was taken from a human donor who was the organ donor for an intestinal transplant. The CDR3 here is CASSQDQGSRNTIYF. CDR3 nucleotides: TGTGCCAGCAGCCAAGATCAAGGGTCGCGGAACACCATATATTTT.